These 8 T cell receptor beta chains were all obtained from the same sample, sequenced in a study of blood T cell repertoires in COVID-19. This table comes from immunoSEQ multiplex PCR, and its TCRdb copy is limited to in-frame clones, with some not included. The table includes some 500,000 clones, 70% to 90% detected once. The sample taken for sequencing was peripheral blood. The receptors derive from a woman aged 45-65 years with COVID-19, enrolled during active disease.

This clone was counted a single time. This specimen includes other DNA sequences encoding the same CDR3. The V gene is TRBV19, the J gene TRBJ1-1, with 9 bases matching TRBD1. CDR1 is LNHDA, CDR2 SQIVND, per germline (reference sequence). The CDR3 covers 15 residues. Losses at the gene ends were 4 bases for V and 3 bases for J; bases not matched to a gene: 6. The CDR3 nucleotides read TGTGCCAGTAGTAGACAGGGGGACGGGGACACTGAAGCTTTCTTT. Translating gives CASSRQGDGDTEAFF.

This chain uses TRBV28 with TRBJ2-5, with 11 bases lining up with TRBD2. From germline, CDR1 is MDHEN and CDR2 SYDVKM. The trim removed 6 bases at V and 0 bases at J, leaving 6 bases unmatched. This CDR3 comprises 16 residues. The DNA of the CDR3 is TGTGCCAGCAGAGTTTTAGCGGGGGGGTACCAAGAGACCCAGTACTTC. Translating it yields CASRVLAGGYQETQYF. Complete variable domain (other parts from reference TRBV28 and TRBJ2-5): DVKVTQSSRYLVKRTGEKVFLECVQDMDHENMFWYRQDPGLGLRLIYFSYDVKMKEKGDIPEGYSVSREKKERFSLILESASTNQTSMYLCASRVLAGGYQETQYFGPGTRLLVL.

The rearrangement links TRBV6-1 to TRBJ1-3; no firm D call. CDR3 length: 13 residues. CDR1 is MNHNS and CDR2 is SASEGT in the germline V gene. Deletions cut 2 bases from V and 3 bases from J, with 5 bases between. CDR3 in DNA: TGTGCCAGCAGTGAATACATTGGAAACACCATATATTTT. It is translated as CASSEYIGNTIYF.

The chain is built from TRBV27 and TRBJ1-6; no clear D gene. With 5 bases removed from V and 10 bases from J, the gap between germline ends came to 15 bases. The germline V gene has CDR1 MNHEY and CDR2 SMNVEV (reference sequence). The CDR3 is 14 residues long. CDR3 in amino acids: CASSLATGRSPLHF. The CDR3 DNA follows: TGTGCCAGCAGTCTCGCCACTGGGAGGTCACCCCTCCACTTT.

The rearrangement uses TRBV6-6 and TRBJ2-7; 10 nucleotides align to TRBD1. The CDR3 is 15 residues long. Germline CDR1 and CDR2: MNHNY and SVGAGI (reference sequence). J lost 5 bases, V lost 2 bases, and 6 bases had no gene match. In DNA form, the CDR3 reads TGTGCCAGCAGTTACGAGGGACAGGGGACCCACGAGCAGTACTTC. Its translation: CASSYEGQGTHEQYF.

Regarding this clone: The junction departs from the called germline gene at one end, perhaps through a read error. CDR3 region: CASSYSPEGPDF. The CDR3 nucleotides are TGTGCCAGCAGTTACTCGCCCGAGGGCCCGGACTTC. This chain connects TRBV6-6 to TRBJ2-4; TRBD2 is a possible D gene (5 bases). Germline V gives CDR1 MNHNY, CDR2 SVGAGI (reference sequence). The CDR3 has 12 residues.

The genes are TRBV29-1 and TRBJ1-2, with TRBD1 identical over 7 bases. CDR1 and CDR2 (germline): SQVTM, ANQGSEA. The CDR3 is 14 amino acids. The ends lost 0 bases at V and 5 bases at J; junction bases unmatched: 6. In nucleotides, the CDR3 is TGCAGCGTTGAAGAACAGGGGAGACGGTATGGCTACACCTTC. Translated, it gives CSVEEQGRRYGYTF.

The CDR3 spells CASKRARSYNEQFF. DNA of the CDR3: TGTGCCTCCAAGCGGGCGCGTTCCTACAATGAGCAGTTCTTC. The chain recombines TRBV6-5 with TRBJ2-1; perhaps TRBD2 as D (6 bases). CDR3 length: 14 residues. In germline, CDR1 is MNHEY, CDR2 SVGAGI. The V and J ends lost 11 bases and 1 base respectively, with 15 bases between them.